This T cell receptor beta chain was obtained from a study of chemoradiotherapy in HPV16-positive cancers (dated by TCRdb to the early 2020s). For the wider study: Using functional T-cell assays on cells from two HPV16-positive patients, the researchers defined candidate HPV-specific T-cell clones and common TCR motifs. The study asked whether T-cell immunity to the HPV oncoproteins E6 and E7 changes during chemoradiotherapy and whether this immunity affects survival. Next, the candidate HPV-specific TCRs and motifs were followed in TCR repertoires from fewer than 100 patients with HPV-related cancers. The investigation overall reported the following: Improved recurrence-free survival in HPV16-positive patients was associated with expansion of HPV-responsive T cells during chemoradiotherapy. Expansion of candidate HPV-specific clones and E7-related TCR motifs was observed in the tumor microenvironment during treatment, whereas no such expansion was observed for non-HPV-specific T cells. The functional definition of HPV-specific T cells came from only a couple of HPV16-positive patients, and the survival association was reported for HPV16-positive patients.

Libraries were prepared through the immunoSEQ multiplex PCR assay. Sourced from immuneACCESS, this table was stored by TCRdb with only in-frame sequences that have V and J called. A share of the clones is absent; for the studies checked, an unresolved V gene accounts for under half, and the remainder has no known explanation. Counted in this sample were tens of thousands of clones; about 85% of them appeared once. The top ten hold roughly 2% of the sample. Trimming removed 4 bases from V and 3 bases from J; the gene matches leave 11 bases unexplained. CDR1 MNHNY and CDR2 SVGAGI were looked up in the germline V gene (reference sequence). The CDR3 starts with the cysteine, ends with the phenylalanine, and has 16 residues. CDR3 DNA only is kept here, 48 bases in frame from base 1. Repertoires were sampled multiple times during chemoradiotherapy, which allowed clonal expansion in the tumor microenvironment to be followed.

A word on this clone: Its antigen has not been determined. No clone much larger than this one lies a single base away; base qualities are absent.

Sequences were derived from blood, sampled from a patient who underwent chemoradiotherapy. The sequence was collected from a human donor with HPV-associated anogenital cancer. The rearranged segments are TRBV6-6 and TRBJ1-2; TRBD1 fits 7 bases in the junction. This receptor has the CDR3 CASSSTRRGEDYGYTF. The base sequence is TGTGCCAGCAGTTCAACCCGCAGGGGGGAGGACTATGGCTACACCTTC.